These 10 T cell receptor beta chains came from one sample sequenced in a study of T cell responses to AZD1222 COVID-19 vaccine. Assay used: immunoSEQ multiplex PCR; TCRdb lists only in-frame clones, some missing. In the table there are 95,000 to 150,000 clones, approximately 86% of which are singletons. Sequenced here: peripheral blood, sampled on day 0 of AZD1222 vaccination. The receptors originated from an adult in good health.

V gene TRBV12-3 or TRBV12-4 combines with J gene TRBJ2-7; possibly TRBD2 for D (5 bases). The germline V and J ends were trimmed by 11 bases and 0 bases, with 11 bases remaining between them. CDR3 size: 12 residues. CDR3 loop: CASGGNSYEQYF. CDR3 nucleotides: TGTGCCTCAGGAGGAAACTCCTACGAGCAGTACTTC.

The genes are TRBV28 and TRBJ2-5, with 9 nucleotides matching TRBD1. This CDR3 has 15 amino acids. V lost 5 bases, J lost 1 base, and 5 bases stayed unmatched. CDR1 and CDR2 (germline): MDHEN, SYDVKM. The CDR3 loop is CASSLRGQGQETQYF. The CDR3 DNA is TGTGCCAGCAGTCTCCGGGGACAGGGCCAAGAGACCCAGTACTTC. The whole variable domain, remainder taken from reference TRBV28 and TRBJ2-5, is DVKVTQSSRYLVKRTGEKVFLECVQDMDHENMFWYRQDPGLGLRLIYFSYDVKMKEKGDIPEGYSVSREKKERFSLILESASTNQTSMYLCASSLRGQGQETQYFGPGTRLLVL.

This clone showed up just a few times. At one boundary the junction diverges from the germline segment, which might be a read error. The chain combines TRBV28 with TRBJ1-1; 9 nucleotides line up with TRBD1. The germline V gene has CDR1 MDHEN and CDR2 SYDVKM. The CDR3 extends over 13 amino acids. The CDR3 is CATGTGLKTEAFF. CDR3 DNA sequence: TGTGCCACCGGGACAGGGCTGAAGACTGAAGCTTTCTTT.

This clone appeared once. This chain uses TRBV2 with TRBJ1-2; no clear D gene. This CDR3 has 12 amino acids. Trimming cost V 5 bases and J 5 bases, with 9 bases left between them. Germline CDR1 is SNHLY and CDR2 is FYNNEI. CDR3 loop: CASSTQRYGYTF. The CDR3 nucleotides read TGTGCCAGCAGTACACAGCGGTATGGCTACACCTTC.

This sequence joins TRBV7-2 and TRBJ2-2; D not certain. Trimming stripped 6 bases from V and 4 bases from J, with 9 bases between. The CDR3 is 13 residues long. Germline CDR1 reads SGHTA; CDR2 reads FQGNSA. CDR3 sequence reads: CASSPRLTGELFF. In DNA form, the CDR3 reads TGTGCCAGCAGTCCTAGACTCACCGGGGAGCTGTTTTTT.

Only one count was recorded for this clone. This sequence joins TRBV7-2 and TRBJ2-7, with 10 bases that match TRBD2. After removal of 5 bases from V and 0 bases from J, the junction contained 4 bases not matched to a gene. This CDR3 has 15 residues. Per the germline V gene, CDR1 is SGHTA and CDR2 is FQGNSA. CDR3 region: CASSPRTSGSYEQYF. DNA of the CDR3: TGTGCCAGCAGCCCCCGGACTAGCGGCTCCTACGAGCAGTACTTC.

This chain uses TRBV5-4 with TRBJ1-2, with TRBD1 matching 9 bases. CDR3 length: 15 residues. Germline V gene data show CDR1 as SGHNT and CDR2 as YYREEE (reference sequence). V lost 4 bases, J lost 5 bases, and 9 bases stayed unmatched. The CDR3 bases are TGTGCCAGCAGCAGCACCGGGACAGGGTATTATGGCTACACCTTC. Protein sequence: CASSSTGTGYYGYTF. Looking up the rest from reference TRBV5-4 and TRBJ1-2 gives the full variable domain: ETGVTQSPTHLIKTRGQQVTLRCSSQSGHNTVSWYQQALGQGPQFIFQYYREEENGRGNFPPRFSGLQFPNYSSELNVNALELDDSALYLCASSSTGTGYYGYTFGSGTRLTVV.

V usage is TRBV4-2 and J usage is TRBJ2-3, with TRBD2 matching over 7 bases. Per the germline V gene, CDR1 is LGHNA and CDR2 is YNFKEQ. Trimming cost V 2 bases and J 0 bases; bases outside gene matches: 8. CDR3 length: 17 amino acids. In DNA form, the CDR3 reads TGTGCCAGCAGCCAATCAGATAGCGGGCGAAGCACAGATACGCAGTATTTT. Translation gives CASSQSDSGRSTDTQYF.

This clone was seen a few times. V gene TRBV14 combines with J gene TRBJ2-2; tentative D call: TRBD2 (6 bases). V was cut by 1 base and J by 3 bases, with 9 bases left in between. Per germline, CDR1 SGHDN and CDR2 FVKESK. The CDR3 spans 15 residues. The CDR3 protein is CASSQVLADTGELFF. DNA of the CDR3: TGTGCCAGCAGCCAAGTTTTAGCGGACACCGGGGAGCTGTTTTTT. The full variable domain, rest sourced from reference TRBV14 and TRBJ2-2, is EAGVTQFPSHSVIEKGQTVTLRCDPISGHDNLYWYRRVMGKEIKFLLHFVKESKQDESGMPNNRFLAERTGGTYSTLKVQPAELEDSGVYFCASSQVLADTGELFFGEGSRLTVL.

This chain uses TRBV10-3 with TRBJ2-2, with D tentatively TRBD2 (7 bases). V was clipped by 0 bases and J by 7 bases, with 15 bases between them. The CDR3 has 16 amino acids. The germline V gene has CDR1 ENHRY and CDR2 SYGVKD. CDR3 sequence (DNA): TGTGCCATCAGTGAGTCGACGCGGGGGCTGATCGGGGAGCTGTTTTTT. It yields the protein CAISESTRGLIGELFF.